Below, 17 T cell receptor beta chains from the same sample are listed, as sequenced in a study of human thymus T cells. Using immunoSEQ multiplex PCR, the repertoire was profiled, and TCRdb retains in-frame clones only, with some absent. Found here are 35,000 to 55,000 clones, about 93% of them singletons; the top ten hold about 0.12%. Material for sequencing was blood. The receptor source for this set is a boy under two years old with a congenital heart defect but otherwise immunologically healthy.

The V gene is TRBV19, the J gene TRBJ2-5, with D unclear. The V end was cut by 4 bases, the J end by 5 bases, with 17 bases between. Germline-derived CDR1 and CDR2 are LNHDA and SQIVND (reference sequence). There are 15 residues in the CDR3. CDR3 region: CASSKPLTGRETQYF. The CDR3 DNA reads as TGTGCCAGTAGTAAACCCTTAACTGGTAGGGAGACCCAGTACTTC.

This sequence joins TRBV9 and TRBJ2-1; D gene ambiguous. Germline V gene sequence: CDR1 SGDLS, CDR2 YYNGEE. CDR3 length: 12 amino acids. The germline V and J ends were trimmed by 4 bases and 8 bases, with 10 bases remaining between them. The CDR3 sequence: CASSQHGYEQFF. CDR3 nucleotides: TGTGCCAGCAGCCAACACGGGTATGAGCAGTTCTTC.

This clone was observed a handful of times. This chain uses TRBV30 with TRBJ1-1; D unclear. The V gene's germline CDR1 is GTSNPN and CDR2 SVGIG (reference sequence). This CDR3 region has 14 residues. V lost 1 base and J 1 base, leaving 10 bases between the germline ends. The CDR3 DNA is TGTGCCTGGAGTGCGGAAGCAAAGAACACTGAAGCTTTCTTT. It translates to CAWSAEAKNTEAFF. Full variable domain (outside the CDR3, taken from reference TRBV30 and TRBJ1-1): SQTIHQWPATLVQPVGSPLSLECTVEGTSNPNLYWYRQAAGRGLQLLFYSVGIGQISSEVPQNLSASRPQDRQFILSSKKLLLSDSGFYLCAWSAEAKNTEAFFGQGTRLTVV.

The chain employs TRBV4-3 and TRBJ1-6; TRBD1 matches 10 bases. J gave up 10 bases and V 4 bases, and 10 bases lay outside the gene matches. CDR1 and CDR2 from the germline V gene are LGHNA and YSLEER. CDR3 length: 16 amino acids. CDR3 bases: TGCGCCAGCAGCCCCACTTTGGGACAGGGGAACTCACCCCTCCACTTT. The encoded protein is CASSPTLGQGNSPLHF.

V usage is TRBV21-1 and J usage is TRBJ1-5. TRBV21-1 is termed a pseudogene. The CDR3 sequence is 12 residues long. CDR3 sequence: CASRLSEQPQHF. The DNA of the CDR3 is TGTGCCAGCAGGTTGTCGGAGCAGCCCCAGCATTTT.

This sequence joins TRBV6-5 and TRBJ2-1; TRBD2 aligns across 8 bases. Losses at the gene ends were 0 bases for V and 13 bases for J; bases not matched to a gene: 11. Germline assignment: CDR1 MNHEY and CDR2 SVGAGI. The CDR3 consists of 15 residues. CDR3 residues: CASSYSNLAGPLQFF. The CDR3, as DNA: TGTGCCAGCAGTTACTCGAACCTAGCGGGCCCCCTTCAGTTCTTC.

The chain couples TRBV30 to TRBJ2-2, with D hard to call. This CDR3 comprises 12 residues. The germline V gene has CDR1 GTSNPN and CDR2 SVGIG (reference sequence). V was cut by 8 bases and J by 3 bases, with 10 bases left in between. The CDR3 bases are TGTGCCGCGCGACTGGACACCGGGGAGCTGTTTTTT. This codes for CAARLDTGELFF.

The V and J genes are TRBV4-3 and TRBJ2-3, with D possibly being TRBD2 (5 bases). Trimming shortened V by 4 bases and J by 6 bases, and 11 bases separated the two germline ends. This CDR3 region has 13 residues. Germline CDR1 is LGHNA and CDR2 is YSLEER. In DNA, the CDR3 is TGCGCCAGCAGCCTAGGGCCGGGGGATACGCAGTATTTT. It specifies CASSLGPGDTQYF.

This chain connects TRBV11-2 to TRBJ2-1, with 9 bases that match TRBD2. With 9 bases clipped from V and 6 bases from J, the junction kept 6 bases outside the gene matches. Per the germline V gene, CDR1 is SGHAT and CDR2 is FQNNGV. The CDR3 is 13 residues long. The CDR3 spells CASPAGGPNEQFF. The CDR3 bases are TGTGCCAGTCCAGCGGGGGGCCCCAATGAGCAGTTCTTC.

The chain has TRBV15 and TRBJ2-7; D is undetermined. This CDR3 region has 11 residues. V lost 0 bases, J lost 7 bases, and 4 bases lay in between. Germline V gene lookup returns CDR1 LNHNV and CDR2 YYDKDF (reference sequence). The CDR3 reads CATSRDGEQYF. The CDR3 coding sequence is TGTGCCACCAGCAGAGATGGGGAGCAGTACTTC. Supplemented by reference TRBV15 and TRBJ2-7, the full variable domain reads DAMVIQNPRYQVTQFGKPVTLSCSQTLNHNVMYWYQQKSSQAPKLLFHYYDKDFNNEADTPDNFQSRRPNTSFCFLDIRSPGLGDTAMYLCATSRDGEQYFGPGTRLTVT.

V and J are TRBV7-6 and TRBJ2-5, with 14 positions matching TRBD2. This CDR3 spans 17 amino acids. The germline V gene encodes CDR1 SGHVS and CDR2 FNYEAQ. The J segment lost 2 bases and the V segment lost 1 base, leaving 3 bases of the junction unmatched. The CDR3 sequence is CASSLGLAGGGQETQYF. In DNA form, the CDR3 reads TGTGCCAGCAGCTTAGGACTAGCGGGAGGGGGGCAAGAGACCCAGTACTTC.

V and J are TRBV5-4 and TRBJ1-2; maybe TRBD1 (6 bases). The CDR3 runs 14 residues. The germline V gene has CDR1 SGHNT and CDR2 YYREEE (reference sequence). The V and J ends lost 4 bases and 4 bases respectively, with 14 bases between them. The DNA of the CDR3 is TGTGCCAGCAGCGCCGGAGGGGGGGCCTATGGCTACACCTTC. This translates into CASSAGGGAYGYTF.

This rearrangement joins TRBV28 to TRBJ1-3, with TRBD1 identical over 7 bases. Germline-derived CDR1 and CDR2 are MDHEN and SYDVKM. Trimming took 2 bases from V and 2 from J; bases not matched to a gene: 3. The CDR3 is 15 amino acids. The DNA of the CDR3 is TGTGCCAGCAGTTTAACAGGGGAGACTGGAAACACCATATATTTT. It translates to CASSLTGETGNTIYF.

J is TRBJ1-2 and V is TRBV5-1; a possible D gene is TRBD1 (6 bases). The germline V and J ends were trimmed by 0 bases and 8 bases, with 8 bases remaining between them. In germline, CDR1 is SGHRS, CDR2 YFSETQ. CDR3 length: 12 residues. The DNA for the CDR3 is TGCGCCAGCAGCTTGGACAGGGAAGGCTACACCTTC. This gives the protein CASSLDREGYTF.

The J gene is TRBJ1-1, the V gene TRBV14, with TRBD1 matching 7 bases. This CDR3 comprises 15 residues. V shed 6 bases and J 5 bases; nucleotides not matched to a gene: 12. CDR1 is SGHDN, CDR2 FVKESK, per germline. The CDR3 DNA follows: TGTGCCAGCAGGGACGCGGAGGGGGCCACTACTGAAGCTTTCTTT. Protein sequence: CASRDAEGATTEAFF.

This sequence joins TRBV4-3 and TRBJ2-1; 7 nucleotides match TRBD2. Germline lookup yields CDR1 LGHNA and CDR2 YSLEER. J was trimmed by 7 bases and V by 2 bases; bases with no gene match: 8. CDR3 length: 15 residues. The DNA for the CDR3 is TGCGCCAGCAGCCAATCAGCGGGATCCTTGAATGAGCAGTTCTTC. This sequence encodes CASSQSAGSLNEQFF.

The genes are TRBV7-9 and TRBJ2-1, with TRBD1 matching over 9 bases. V lost 6 bases, J lost 4 bases, and 4 bases stayed unmatched. The CDR3 runs to 14 residues. CDR1 and CDR2 from the germline V gene are SEHNR and FQNEAQ (reference sequence). The CDR3: CASSTGTGYNEQFF. CDR3 sequence (DNA): TGTGCCAGCAGTACCGGGACAGGGTACAATGAGCAGTTCTTC.